This T cell receptor beta chain was identified during a study of Graves' ophthalmopathy and Graves' hyperthyroidism. Study details: No progression to ophthalmopathy over 18 months defined stable hyperthyroidism.

A remark on this clonotype: Its antigen is currently unknown.

The study's findings and limits: Ophthalmopathy was separated from stable hyperthyroidism by a 13-signature model with 87.88% sensitivity and over 70% specificity.

This CDR3 is 16 amino acids long. Germline trimming cut 5 bases from V and 3 bases from J; bases unmatched to any gene: 6. Germline V gene sequence: CDR1 MNHNS, CDR2 SASEGT. Beta-chain TCR CDR3 regions were amplified from RNA transcripts. HTBI primers were employed in first-round RT-PCR, then a second-round multiplex PCR followed. TCRdb itself ran the multiplex PCR reads through MiXCR, one entry per CDR3 protein. The data contain some 1.1 million distinct CDR3 sequences, less than 45% of them singletons. V is TRBV6-1 and J is TRBJ1-5; 11 bases match TRBD1. The sequencing sample was made of peripheral blood or thyroid tissue (not recorded which). The TCR was taken from an adult man with Graves' hyperthyroidism. The CDR3 sequence: CASSTPDRGPNQPQHF. The CDR3, as DNA: TGTGCCAGCAGTACACCGGACAGGGGGCCCAATCAGCCCCAGCATTTT.